The 17 T cell receptor beta chains listed next were all sequenced from one sample in a study of T-cell reconstitution after alpha-beta-depleted transplantation in children. During its preparation, the TCRbeta library received unique molecular identifiers. One entry per CDR3 protein results from TCRdb running MiXCR on the PCR reads. The data hold 450,000 to 600,000 distinct CDR3 sequences, with approximately 16% observed a single time. Material: PBMCs from the stem cell graft donor, obtained from the stem cell graft. The source of these receptors is a human donor who donated a stem cell graft to a child with acute lymphoblastic leukemia.

The chain has TRBV2 and TRBJ1-6, with D possibly being TRBD1 (5 bases). Looked up from germline, CDR1 is SNHLY and CDR2 is FYNNEI. Trimming removed 7 bases at V and 0 bases at J, with 13 bases between. The CDR3 loop spans 16 amino acids. The CDR3 here is CASTDSSSSYNSPLHF. The CDR3 DNA is TGTGCCAGCACCGACAGCTCCAGCTCCTATAATTCACCCCTCCACTTT.

The rearrangement joins TRBV6-5 to TRBJ2-2, with D possibly matching TRBD2 (5 bases). Trimming stripped 0 bases from V and 4 bases from J, with 21 bases between. Germline V lookup: CDR1 MNHEY, CDR2 SVGAGI. There are 19 residues in the CDR3. The CDR3 loop is CASSYSIVGEIGGTGELFF. Written as DNA, the CDR3 is TGTGCCAGCAGTTACTCGATAGTGGGAGAAATAGGTGGCACCGGGGAGCTGTTTTTT.

The chain combines TRBV30 with TRBJ1-3; perhaps TRBD1 as D (5 bases). The CDR3 spans 15 residues. V was shortened by 0 bases and J by 3 bases, with 12 bases between the two germline ends. CDR1 and CDR2 (germline): GTSNPN, SVGIG (reference sequence). The DNA of the CDR3 is TGTGCCTGGAGTGTACGCGGTGGGGGTGGAAACACCATATATTTT. The encoded protein is CAWSVRGGGGNTIYF.

This clonotype has more than one count but fewer than ten. The chain links TRBV29-1 to TRBJ2-1; 10 nucleotides agree with TRBD2. With 6 bases clipped from V and 3 bases from J, the junction kept 14 bases outside the gene matches. Germline CDR1 and CDR2: SQVTM and ANQGSEA. This CDR3 has 17 residues. The CDR3 DNA reads as TGCAGCGTCCCGTCCCCCAATGGACTAGCGGTCTACAATGAGCAGTTCTTC. Translated, it gives CSVPSPNGLAVYNEQFF.

The chain uses TRBV5-1 and TRBJ1-3; 7 positions agree with TRBD1. With V trimmed by 3 bases and J by 1 base, 7 bases remained unmatched. The CDR3 has 16 residues. Per the germline V gene, CDR1 is SGHRS and CDR2 is YFSETQ. The CDR3 sequence: CASSYGQVRSGNTIYF. The CDR3 coding sequence is TGCGCCAGCAGCTACGGACAGGTCCGGTCTGGAAACACCATATATTTT.

Many counts were recorded for this clonotype. The chain links TRBV7-2 to TRBJ2-5, with D possibly being TRBD2 (6 bases). The V gene lost 2 bases and the J gene lost 5 bases, with 18 bases spanning the gap. This CDR3 spans 16 amino acids. Germline assignment: CDR1 SGHTA and CDR2 FQGNSA. The CDR3 sequence: CASSLSGGSGRETQYF. For the CDR3, the DNA is TGTGCCAGCAGCTTATCCGGGGGTTCGGGAAGGGAGACCCAGTACTTC.

This clonotype was seen a few times. The genes are TRBV20-1 and TRBJ2-1; 9 bases align to TRBD2. Trimming took 1 base from V and 0 from J; bases not matched to a gene: 7. The CDR3 runs to 17 residues. The V gene's germline CDR1 is DFQATT and CDR2 SNEGSKA (reference sequence). The CDR3 loop is CSARGGTSGPSYNEQFF. CDR3 sequence (DNA): TGCAGTGCTAGAGGGGGAACTAGCGGGCCCTCCTACAATGAGCAGTTCTTC.

The chain links TRBV4-1 to TRBJ2-7; the D gene is possibly TRBD2 (6 bases). V shed 4 bases and J shed 3 bases, with 16 bases lying between them. There are 15 residues in the CDR3. Germline V gene data show CDR1 as MGHRA and CDR2 as YSYEKL. CDR3 coding DNA: TGCGCCAGCAGCCTTGGCGGGGAAATGAACTACGAGCAGTACTTC. Translation gives CASSLGGEMNYEQYF.

This chain joins TRBV3-1 and TRBJ2-7, with a tentative D call TRBD1 (6 bases). The CDR3 consists of 14 residues. With 5 bases removed from V and 1 base from J, the gap between germline ends came to 12 bases. CDR1 is LGHDT, CDR2 YNNKEL, per germline (reference sequence). In DNA form, the CDR3 reads TGTGCCAGCAGCAACGGGACACGTTCCTACGAGCAGTACTTC. Translated, it gives CASSNGTRSYEQYF.

The chain uses TRBV5-1 and TRBJ2-7; weak D call: TRBD2 (6 bases). Germline V CDR1 and CDR2: SGHRS, YFSETQ. The CDR3 is 15 residues long. V shed 4 bases and J shed 1 base, with 15 bases lying between them. CDR3 nucleotides: TGCGCCAGCAGCCCCACCGTGGGGGGATCCTACGAGCAGTACTTC. Its protein product is CASSPTVGGSYEQYF. The whole variable domain, filled in from reference TRBV5-1 and TRBJ2-7, reads KAGVTQTPRYLIKTRGQQVTLSCSPISGHRSVSWYQQTPGQGLQFLFEYFSETQRNKGNFPGRFSGRQFSNSRSEMNVSTLELGDSALYLCASSPTVGGSYEQYFGPGTRLTVT.

This clonotype was seen a handful of times. The J gene is TRBJ2-3, the V gene TRBV5-1; a possible D gene is TRBD1 (6 bases). Germline V gives CDR1 SGHRS, CDR2 YFSETQ. This CDR3 region has 14 residues. With 4 bases removed from V and 3 bases from J, the gap between germline ends came to 12 bases. This chain's CDR3 is CASSVDRSTDTQYF. For the CDR3, the DNA is TGCGCCAGCAGCGTCGACAGGTCGACAGATACGCAGTATTTT. Variable domain in full (rest from reference TRBV5-1 and TRBJ2-3): KAGVTQTPRYLIKTRGQQVTLSCSPISGHRSVSWYQQTPGQGLQFLFEYFSETQRNKGNFPGRFSGRQFSNSRSEMNVSTLELGDSALYLCASSVDRSTDTQYFGPGTRLTVL.

The V gene is TRBV24-1, the J gene TRBJ1-2; 10 bases match TRBD1. CDR3 length equals 14 residues. CDR1 and CDR2 (germline): KGHDR, SFDVKD. V was pared by 3 bases and J by 7 bases, with 4 bases of the junction left unmatched. CDR3 sequence: CATSDTGQGPGYTF. Written as DNA, the CDR3 is TGTGCCACCAGTGATACGGGACAGGGGCCTGGCTACACCTTC.

J is TRBJ2-5 and V is TRBV20-1; 11 bases are shared with TRBD1. V was pared by 0 bases and J by 4 bases, with 25 bases of the junction left unmatched. Per germline, CDR1 DFQATT and CDR2 SNEGSKA (reference sequence). CDR3 length equals 22 residues. DNA for the CDR3: TGCAGTGCTAGAGATTATTTCCGGGACAGGGGGATAGCATCGGGAATTGGAGAGACCCAGTACTTC. Translating gives CSARDYFRDRGIASGIGETQYF.

J is TRBJ2-1 and V is TRBV5-1; D unresolved. The ends were cut back, 4 bases at V and 7 bases at J, with 12 bases in the middle. The CDR3 covers 13 residues. Germline V gene data show CDR1 as SGHRS and CDR2 as YFSETQ. The CDR3 coding sequence is TGCGCCAGCAGCCCAGGTCGCGTAAATGAGCAGTTCTTC. Protein product: CASSPGRVNEQFF.

V usage is TRBV7-8 and J usage is TRBJ2-7; TRBD2 matches 8 bases. The V segment lost 7 bases and the J segment 5 bases; nucleotides outside the gene matches: 13. The germline CDR1 and CDR2 sequences are SGHVS and FQNEAQ. This CDR3 has 15 residues. CDR3 nucleotide sequence: TGTGCCAGCACCCAACCGGGACTAGGTCCCCACGAGCAGTACTTC. This codes for CASTQPGLGPHEQYF.

V and J are TRBV9 and TRBJ2-1; D call uncertain. This CDR3 is 15 amino acids long. CDR1 and CDR2 from the germline V gene are SGDLS and YYNGEE. Trimming removed 1 base from V and 8 bases from J, with 16 bases in between. CDR3 in DNA: TGTGCCAGCAGCGTAAAATCGGAGTCTCGCTATGAGCAGTTCTTC. This codes for CASSVKSESRYEQFF.

The chain recombines TRBV12-3 or TRBV12-4 with TRBJ1-1; D is uncertain. The V end was cut by 8 bases, the J end by 5 bases, with 9 bases between. The CDR3 totals 11 residues. The CDR3 reads CASFMRTEAFF. Written as DNA, the CDR3 is TGTGCCAGCTTTATGAGAACTGAAGCTTTCTTT.